This T cell receptor beta chain was profiled in a study of blood T cell repertoires in COVID-19. The method was immunoSEQ multiplex PCR; TCRdb's version includes in-frame clones alone and lacks a portion of them. This sample yields tens of thousands of clones, of which approximately 85% are seen a single time; 7.3% belongs to the top ten. Trimming removed 5 bases from V and 7 bases from J; junction bases left unmatched: 17. Germline V gene lookup returns CDR1 GTSNPN and CDR2 SVGIG (reference sequence). The CDR3 extends over 16 amino acids. This clonotype was sampled from a man aged 35-49 years with acute or convalescent COVID-19. Sequenced: peripheral blood. The chain carries TRBV30 and TRBJ1-5; 7 nucleotides align to TRBD1. This CDR3 is CAWSPDREGIPQPQHF. CDR3 nucleotide sequence: TGTGCCTGGTCCCCTGACAGGGAAGGGATCCCCCAGCCCCAGCATTTT.